This TCR beta chain was observed in a study of T cells in Graves' hyperthyroidism and ophthalmopathy. RNA transcripts were the template for amplifying TCR beta CDR3 regions. With the HTBI primer set, the TCR CDR3 went through a first round of RT-PCR. Using its own MiXCR run on the multiplex PCR reads, TCRdb lists one record per CDR3 protein. Of around 600,000 distinct CDR3 sequences listed, roughly 15% are singletons. V was shortened by 1 base and J by 6 bases, with 13 bases between the two germline ends. The CDR3 totals 14 residues. Germline V gene data show CDR1 as SGHTA and CDR2 as FQGNSA. This clonotype was seen ten or more times.

This rearrangement joins TRBV7-2 to TRBJ2-7; D is unclear. The source of this sequence is a woman between 45 and 65 years old with Graves' ophthalmopathy. The sequenced sample consisted of blood. The CDR3 loop is CASSLVVGVTEQYF. The CDR3 coding sequence is TGTGCCAGCAGCTTAGTAGTTGGGGTAACCGAGCAGTACTTC. Based on the CDR3 plus reference TRBV7-2 and TRBJ2-7, the full variable domain is GAGVSQSPSNKVTEKGKDVELRCDPISGHTALYWYRQSLGQGLEFLIYFQGNSAPDKSGLPSDRFSAERTGGSVSTLTIQRTQQEDSAVYLCASSLVVGVTEQYFGPGTRLTVT.